Presented here are 15 T cell receptor beta chains from one specimen sequenced in a study of OX40 agonist ivuxolimab in advanced cancers. This table comes from immunoSEQ multiplex PCR, and its TCRdb copy is limited to in-frame clones, with some not included. The sample yields around 64,000 clones, around 80% seen once. The sample in question was CD4+ or CD8+ T cells sorted from blood, obtained in a trial of the OX40 agonist ivuxolimab. All receptors come from an adult with an advanced solid tumor such as melanoma, head and neck, liver or kidney cancer.

The chain combines TRBV13 with TRBJ2-7; possible D gene TRBD2, 6 bases. Trimming stripped 3 bases from V and 6 bases from J, with 18 bases between. This CDR3 contains 15 residues. Germline V gene sequence: CDR1 PRHDT, CDR2 FYEKMQ (reference sequence). The CDR3 DNA reads as TGTGCCAGCAGCTTCCAAGCAAACGTCGGGGGCGAGCAGTACTTC. Protein sequence: CASSFQANVGGEQYF. The full variable domain, with the rest looked up from reference TRBV13 and TRBJ2-7, is AAGVIQSPRHLIKEKRETATLKCYPIPRHDTVYWYQQGPGQDPQFLISFYEKMQSDKGSIPDRFSAQQFSDYHSELNMSSLELGDSALYFCASSFQANVGGEQYFGPGTRLTVT.

The CDR3 region is CASSEAGVTQETQYF. CDR3 sequence (DNA): TGTGCCAGCAGTGAAGCCGGGGTGACACAAGAGACCCAGTACTTC. The V and J genes are TRBV2 and TRBJ2-5; maybe TRBD2 (5 bases). This CDR3 comprises 15 residues. Trimming removed 0 bases at V and 2 bases at J, with 10 bases between. Germline assignment: CDR1 SNHLY and CDR2 FYNNEI.

V gene TRBV30 combines with J gene TRBJ1-6, with D uncertain. The CDR3 has 15 amino acids. Germline V gene sequence: CDR1 GTSNPN, CDR2 SVGIG (reference sequence). Trimming took 2 bases from V and 0 from J, leaving 8 bases between them. The CDR3 region is CAWSTISSYNSPLHF. CDR3 DNA sequence: TGTGCCTGGAGTACCATTAGCTCCTATAATTCACCCCTCCACTTT.

V is TRBV30 and J is TRBJ2-6; D uncertain. The CDR3 is 15 residues long. CDR1 is GTSNPN and CDR2 is SVGIG in the germline V gene (reference sequence). V was shortened by 1 base and J by 0 bases, with 7 bases between the two germline ends. The CDR3 loop is CAWSGMNSGANVLTF. Here the CDR3 DNA reads TGTGCCTGGAGTGGGATGAACTCTGGGGCCAACGTCCTGACTTTC.

The chain uses TRBV9 and TRBJ2-7; D might be TRBD1 (5 bases). V was shortened by 3 bases and J by 2 bases, with 12 bases between the two germline ends. The germline V gene encodes CDR1 SGDLS and CDR2 YYNGEE. The CDR3 extends over 14 amino acids. CDR3 region: CASSEGLVAYEQYF. Here the CDR3 DNA reads TGTGCCAGCAGCGAGGGGTTGGTGGCCTACGAGCAGTACTTC.

The rearrangement uses TRBV29-1 and TRBJ1-4, with 12 bases identical to TRBD1. The ends lost 1 base at V and 7 bases at J; junction bases unmatched: 1. Germline CDR1 SQVTM, CDR2 ANQGSEA. The CDR3 has 14 amino acids. DNA for the CDR3: TGCAGCGTTGAAGGGGACAGGGGGCGTGAAAAACTGTTTTTT. Translated: CSVEGDRGREKLFF.

The chain combines TRBV4-1 with TRBJ2-1; 8 bases map to TRBD2. V lost 3 bases to trimming and J lost 4 bases; unmatched junction nucleotides: 8. This CDR3 is 16 amino acids long. Germline values: CDR1 MGHRA, CDR2 YSYEKL. For the CDR3, the DNA is TGCGCCAGCAGCCACCCCACTAGCGGAGCTTACAATGAGCAGTTCTTC. It encodes CASSHPTSGAYNEQFF.

The V and J genes are TRBV9 and TRBJ1-5; D not certain. Germline values: CDR1 SGDLS, CDR2 YYNGEE. The germline V and J ends were trimmed by 0 bases and 1 base, with 8 bases remaining between them. The length of the CDR3 is 15 residues. The CDR3 DNA sequence: TGTGCCAGCAGCGTAGGGACGGGGAGCAATCAGCCCCAGCATTTT. This sequence encodes CASSVGTGSNQPQHF.

The chain recombines TRBV5-6 with TRBJ1-2, with D maybe TRBD1 (6 bases). Germline-derived CDR1 and CDR2 are SGHDT and YYEEEE. The CDR3 runs 13 residues. V was cut by 4 bases and J by 4 bases, with 11 bases left in between. CDR3 nucleotide sequence: TGTGCCAGCAGCAATCAGGGGCTCTATGGCTACACCTTC. It codes for CASSNQGLYGYTF.

The J gene is TRBJ2-2, the V gene TRBV18, with D perhaps assigned TRBD1 or TRBD2 (5 bases each). V lost 2 bases, J lost 0 bases, and 10 bases lay in between. Per the germline V gene, CDR1 is KGHSH and CDR2 is LQKENI. The CDR3 has 16 residues. CDR3 region: CASSPIRGANTGELFF. The CDR3 region has the DNA TGTGCCAGCTCACCAATACGAGGGGCGAACACCGGGGAGCTGTTTTTT.

The gene calls are TRBV6-4 and TRBJ2-1; D not certain. Trimming shortened V by 3 bases and J by 8 bases, and 14 bases separated the two germline ends. The CDR3 spans 14 residues. Per the germline V gene, CDR1 is MRHNA and CDR2 is SNTAGT. The CDR3: CASSEGPGVDEQFF. CDR3 bases: TGTGCCAGCAGTGAGGGCCCAGGTGTCGATGAGCAGTTCTTC.

V and J are TRBV30 and TRBJ2-5, with a possible D match to TRBD1 (6 bases). The length of the CDR3 is 11 residues. From germline, CDR1 is GTSNPN and CDR2 SVGIG (reference sequence). V dropped 5 bases and J dropped 2 bases, with 6 bases sitting between them. The CDR3 coding sequence is TGTGCCTGGCAGGGGCAAGAGACCCAGTACTTC. Encoded protein: CAWQGQETQYF.

This clone was observed a handful of times. The chain carries TRBV19 and TRBJ1-5; D is ambiguous. The V end was cut by 11 bases, the J end by 0 bases, with 14 bases between. Germline-derived CDR1 and CDR2 are LNHDA and SQIVND (reference sequence). This CDR3 spans 14 amino acids. The CDR3 here is CAPTGCFSNQPQHF. In nucleotides, the CDR3 is TGTGCCCCCACCGGCTGCTTTAGCAATCAGCCCCAGCATTTT.

The chain is built from TRBV4-1 and TRBJ1-6; D perhaps matches TRBD1 (6 bases). The germline V gene encodes CDR1 MGHRA and CDR2 YSYEKL. The germline V and J ends were trimmed by 4 bases and 10 bases, with 29 bases remaining between them. The CDR3 has 19 amino acids. The chain's CDR3 is CASSRLVGQGPLERSPLHF. As DNA, the CDR3 is TGCGCCAGCAGCCGATTGGTCGGCCAGGGGCCCCTAGAAAGGTCACCCCTCCACTTT.

This clone showed up just a few times. Other DNA sequences of this sample code for an identical CDR3. The J gene is TRBJ2-2, the V gene TRBV6-1; D call uncertain. Germline V lookup: CDR1 MNHNS, CDR2 SASEGT. The CDR3 contains 12 residues. The V end was cut by 7 bases, the J end by 2 bases, with 5 bases between. The CDR3 is CASTVNTGELFF. The CDR3 bases are TGTGCCAGCACCGTAAACACCGGGGAGCTGTTTTTT.